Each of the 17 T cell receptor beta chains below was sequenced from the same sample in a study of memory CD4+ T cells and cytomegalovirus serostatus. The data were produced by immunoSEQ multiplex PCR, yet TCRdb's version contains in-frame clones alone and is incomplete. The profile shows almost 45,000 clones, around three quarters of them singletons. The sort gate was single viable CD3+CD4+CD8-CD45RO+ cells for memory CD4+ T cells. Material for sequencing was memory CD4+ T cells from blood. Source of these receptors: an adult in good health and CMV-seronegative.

The CDR3 spells CASSFLQGASYEQYF. The CDR3 region has the DNA TGTGCCAGCAGCTTCCTACAGGGGGCTTCCTACGAGCAGTACTTC. V is TRBV7-2 and J is TRBJ2-7; 9 bases align to TRBD1. The CDR3 covers 15 residues. The germline gives CDR1 SGHTA, CDR2 FQGNSA. V shed 3 bases and J 1 base; nucleotides not matched to a gene: 4.

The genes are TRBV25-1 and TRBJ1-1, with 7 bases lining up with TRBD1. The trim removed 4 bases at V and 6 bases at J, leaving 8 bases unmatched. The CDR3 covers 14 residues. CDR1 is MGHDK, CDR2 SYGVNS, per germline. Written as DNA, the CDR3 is TGTGCCAGCAGTGTAACAGGGGAATTGGCTGAAGCTTTCTTT. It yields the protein CASSVTGELAEAFF. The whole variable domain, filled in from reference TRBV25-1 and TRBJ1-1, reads EADIYQTPRYLVIGTGKKITLECSQTMGHDKMYWYQQDPGMELHLIHYSYGVNSTEKGDLSSESTVSRIRTEHFPLTLESARPSHTSQYLCASSVTGELAEAFFGQGTRLTVV.

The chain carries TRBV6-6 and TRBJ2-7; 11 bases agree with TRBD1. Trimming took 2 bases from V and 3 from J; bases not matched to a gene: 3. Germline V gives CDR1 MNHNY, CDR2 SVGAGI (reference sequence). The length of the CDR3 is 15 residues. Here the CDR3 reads CASSYRDRGFYEQYF. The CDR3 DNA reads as TGTGCCAGCAGTTACAGGGACAGGGGGTTCTACGAGCAGTACTTC.

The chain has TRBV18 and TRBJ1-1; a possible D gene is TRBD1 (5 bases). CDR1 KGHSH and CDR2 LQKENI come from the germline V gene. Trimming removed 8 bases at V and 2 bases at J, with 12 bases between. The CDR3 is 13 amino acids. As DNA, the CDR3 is TGTGCCAGCCGGCGACAGCCTAACACTGAAGCTTTCTTT. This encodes CASRRQPNTEAFF.

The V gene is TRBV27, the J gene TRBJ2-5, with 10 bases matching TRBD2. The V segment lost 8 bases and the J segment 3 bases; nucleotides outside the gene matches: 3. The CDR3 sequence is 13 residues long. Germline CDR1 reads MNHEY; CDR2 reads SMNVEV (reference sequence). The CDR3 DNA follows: TGTGCCAGCGGGCTAGCGGGAGAAGAGACCCAGTACTTC. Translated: CASGLAGEETQYF.

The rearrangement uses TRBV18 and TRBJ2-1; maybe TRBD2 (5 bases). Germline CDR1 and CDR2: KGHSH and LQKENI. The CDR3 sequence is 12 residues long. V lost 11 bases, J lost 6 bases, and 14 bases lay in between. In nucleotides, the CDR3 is TGTGCCTCAGGCCAGAGCGGCAATGAGCAGTTCTTC. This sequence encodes CASGQSGNEQFF.

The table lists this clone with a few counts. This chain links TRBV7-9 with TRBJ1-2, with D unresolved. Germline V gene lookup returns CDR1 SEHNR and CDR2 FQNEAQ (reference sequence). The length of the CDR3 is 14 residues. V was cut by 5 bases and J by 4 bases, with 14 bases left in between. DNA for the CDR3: TGTGCCAGCAGCCCCCTTCCCCTGATCTATGGCTACACCTTC. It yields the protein CASSPLPLIYGYTF.

The CDR3: CASSSQTGNYGYTF. The CDR3 DNA reads TGTGCCAGCAGCTCCCAGACGGGTAACTATGGCTACACCTTC. The chain couples TRBV7-2 to TRBJ1-2, with D unclear. Germline V gene sequence: CDR1 SGHTA, CDR2 FQGNSA. The CDR3 has 14 residues. Trimming left V 4 bases short and J 1 base short, with 10 bases between.

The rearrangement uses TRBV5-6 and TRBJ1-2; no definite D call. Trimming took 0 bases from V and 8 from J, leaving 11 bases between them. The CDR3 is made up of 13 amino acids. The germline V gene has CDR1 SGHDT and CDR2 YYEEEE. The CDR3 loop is CASSLGLSGGYTF. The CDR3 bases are TGTGCCAGCAGCTTGGGATTGAGCGGGGGCTACACCTTC.

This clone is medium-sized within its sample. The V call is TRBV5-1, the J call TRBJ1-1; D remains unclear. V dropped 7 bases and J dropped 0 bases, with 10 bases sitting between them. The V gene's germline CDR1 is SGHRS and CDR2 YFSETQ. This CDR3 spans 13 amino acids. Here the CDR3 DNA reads TGCGCCAGCGGGGAACTAATGAACACTGAAGCTTTCTTT. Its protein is CASGELMNTEAFF.

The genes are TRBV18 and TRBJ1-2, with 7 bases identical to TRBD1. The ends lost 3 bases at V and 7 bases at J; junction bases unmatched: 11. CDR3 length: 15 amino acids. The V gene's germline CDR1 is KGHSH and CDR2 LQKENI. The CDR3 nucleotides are TGTGCCAGCTCACCTTTTCTAGGGGGCTACTTTGGCTACACCTTC. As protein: CASSPFLGGYFGYTF.

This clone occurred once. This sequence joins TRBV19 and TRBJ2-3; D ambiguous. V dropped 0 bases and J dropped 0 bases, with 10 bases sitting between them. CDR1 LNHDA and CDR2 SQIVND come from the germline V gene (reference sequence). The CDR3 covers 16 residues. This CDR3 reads CASSIERRASTDTQYF. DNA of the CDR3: TGTGCCAGTAGTATAGAACGGCGAGCGAGCACAGATACGCAGTATTTT.

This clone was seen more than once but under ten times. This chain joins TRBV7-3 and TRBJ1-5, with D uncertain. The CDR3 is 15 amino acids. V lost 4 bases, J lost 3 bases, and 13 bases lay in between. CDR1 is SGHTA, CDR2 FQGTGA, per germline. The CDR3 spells CASSSLQKTNQPQHF. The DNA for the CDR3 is TGTGCCAGCAGCTCCCTTCAGAAAACCAATCAGCCCCAGCATTTT.

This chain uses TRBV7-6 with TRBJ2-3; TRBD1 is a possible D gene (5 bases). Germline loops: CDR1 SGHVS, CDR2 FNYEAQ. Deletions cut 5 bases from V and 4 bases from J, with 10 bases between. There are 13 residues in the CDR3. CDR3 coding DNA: TGTGCCAGCAGCGCGTCAGGGCCAGATACGCAGTATTTT. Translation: CASSASGPDTQYF.

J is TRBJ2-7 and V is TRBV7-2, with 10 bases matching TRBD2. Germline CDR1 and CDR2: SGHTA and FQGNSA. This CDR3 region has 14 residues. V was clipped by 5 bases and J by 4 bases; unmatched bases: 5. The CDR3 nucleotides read TGTGCCAGCAGCCTTAGCGGGAGGAGGTACGAGCAGTACTTC. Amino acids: CASSLSGRRYEQYF.

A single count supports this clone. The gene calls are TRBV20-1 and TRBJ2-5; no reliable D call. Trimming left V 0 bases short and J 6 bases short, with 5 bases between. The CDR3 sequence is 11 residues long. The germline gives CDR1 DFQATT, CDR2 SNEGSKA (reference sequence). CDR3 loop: CSARDLKTQYF. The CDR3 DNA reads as TGCAGTGCTAGAGATCTAAAGACCCAGTACTTC.

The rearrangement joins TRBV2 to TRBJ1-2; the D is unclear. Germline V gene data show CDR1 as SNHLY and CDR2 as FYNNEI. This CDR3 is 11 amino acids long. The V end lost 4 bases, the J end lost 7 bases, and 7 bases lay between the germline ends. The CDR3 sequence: CASSVRVGYTF. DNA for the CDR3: TGTGCCAGCAGTGTTCGGGTTGGCTACACCTTC.